Sequencing of this TCR beta chain was carried out in a study of cytomegalovirus exposure and HLA in healthy donors. Study at large: A later analysis reported the same platform for the 110 or so validation repertoires and the 500 to 750 first-cohort repertoires. General study results and limits: Subsequent analysis showed first-cohort TCR clusters tending to co-occur in 120 validation repertoires. Rarity held for most TCR sequences, but there were some public TCRs that occurred in many donors.

Notes on this clone: Its target is not known.

The donors were members of the validation cohort, which comprised roughly 120 subjects and was separate from the first cohort of 730 or so subjects. Deletions cut 2 bases from V and 4 bases from J, with 6 bases between. The germline CDR1 and CDR2 sequences are SGHNT and YENEEA. The CDR3 runs 13 residues. Produced via immunoSEQ multiplex PCR; TCRdb's table is partial and in-frame only. The table has roughly 90,000 clones, 85% seen once. This receptor was obtained from a man aged 18 to 29 in good health and CMV-seropositive. The chain employs TRBV11-3 and TRBJ2-1; D gene uncertain. Sequences were obtained from PBMCs. CDR3 region: CASSLNIYNEQFF. In nucleotides, the CDR3 is TGTGCCAGCAGCTTAAATATATACAATGAGCAGTTCTTC.